This T cell receptor (beta chain) was sequenced during a study of blood T cell repertoires in COVID-19. About the study: Samples taken during acute and convalescent COVID-19 were collected in the United States, Italy and Spain. PBMCs, B-cell-depleted T cells, or T cells provided the cDNA or gDNA that made up the material.

CDR3 size: 14 residues. Germline-derived CDR1 and CDR2 are MGHDK and SYGVNS. Losses at the gene ends were 3 bases for V and 7 bases for J; bases not matched to a gene: 7. Methods used by the authors: Nucleated cell counts were estimated from reference gene primer amplification. Using immunoSEQ multiplex PCR, the repertoire was profiled, and TCRdb retains in-frame clones only, with some absent. D and trimming come from the DNA, and the V and J calls and clone size come from that table. The sample holds roughly 240,000 clones, about 88% seen once. This chain joins TRBV25-1 and TRBJ2-7; 9 bases align to TRBD1. The TCR originated in a man in his late teens or twenties with active or convalescent COVID-19. The sample taken for sequencing was peripheral blood. The CDR3 protein is CASSDDRTGDEQYF. CDR3 coding DNA: TGTGCCAGCAGTGACGACAGGACAGGGGATGAGCAGTACTTC.